This T cell receptor beta chain is drawn from a study of patients and donors after allogeneic stem cell transplantation. MiXCR was run by TCRdb on the RT-PCR reads, yielding one entry per CDR3 protein. The sample carries about 960,000 distinct CDR3 sequences, about a sixth recorded once. The ends lost 0 bases at V and 6 bases at J; junction bases unmatched: 7. The CDR3 runs to 16 residues. Germline V lookup: CDR1 MGHRA, CDR2 YSYEKL. The specimen sequenced was blood, either unsorted or a sorted T cell fraction (not recorded which). The chain carries TRBV4-1 and TRBJ1-5, with 8 nucleotides matching TRBD1. This TCR was sampled from a human donor who was either an allogeneic HSCT recipient or a stem cell or donor lymphocyte infusion donor (not recorded which). It is not recorded whose cells these are; they may come from a transplant donor. The CDR3 loop is CASSQDGQGGVQPQHF. In DNA form, the CDR3 reads TGCGCCAGCAGCCAAGATGGACAGGGTGGGGTTCAGCCCCAGCATTTT.